This entry lists 9 T cell receptor beta chains sequenced from one sample in a study of Graves' ophthalmopathy and Graves' hyperthyroidism. Amplification targeted the TCR beta CDR3 regions, with RNA transcripts as the source material. HTBI-primed RT-PCR formed the first round, and a multiplex PCR formed the second. TCRdb ran MiXCR on the multiplex PCR reads and lists one entry per CDR3 protein. The table has a few hundred thousand distinct CDR3 sequences, roughly 15% seen once. The sequenced sample was peripheral blood. These receptor sequences come from a young woman with stable Graves' hyperthyroidism.

The gene calls are TRBV25-1 and TRBJ1-3, with 8 bases matching TRBD1. This CDR3 spans 19 amino acids. The germline gives CDR1 MGHDK, CDR2 SYGVNS. Trimming at V came to 4 bases and at J to 0 bases, leaving 14 bases not matched to a gene. CDR3 in DNA: TGTGCCAGCAGTGCCTCCTCCCCACTGGACAGGGCCTCTGGAAACACCATATATTTT. Translated, it gives CASSASSPLDRASGNTIYF.

Sample share makes this clonotype medium-sized. This chain links TRBV7-2 with TRBJ1-6, with D uncertain. Germline V gene data show CDR1 as SGHTA and CDR2 as FQGNSA. This CDR3 is built from 12 residues. Trimming cost V 1 base and J 7 bases, with 2 bases left between them. The CDR3 sequence is CASSLGNSPLHF. In nucleotides, the CDR3 is TGTGCCAGCAGCTTAGGGAATTCACCCCTCCACTTT.

There are many counts of this clonotype. One end of the junction does not line up with germline, which may come from a read error. This rearrangement joins TRBV7-7 to TRBJ2-5; 9 bases agree with TRBD1. This CDR3 has 16 amino acids. In germline, CDR1 is SSHAT, CDR2 FNYEAQ (reference sequence). The chain's CDR3 is CASSLAEGTGFETQYF. The DNA for the CDR3 is TGTGCTAGCAGCTTAGCGGAAGGGACAGGGTTTGAGACCCAGTACTTC.

This clonotype occurred many times. The V gene is TRBV19, the J gene TRBJ2-5; D is perhaps TRBD1 or TRBD2 (6 bases each). CDR1 and CDR2 (germline): LNHDA, SQIVND (reference sequence). V dropped 6 bases and J dropped 4 bases, with 15 bases sitting between them. The CDR3 is made up of 14 amino acids. For the CDR3, the DNA is TGTGCCAGTAGGGATGGGGGGCTAAGAGAGACCCAGTACTTC. Translated: CASRDGGLRETQYF.

This clonotype was seen more than once but under ten times. V gene TRBV27 combines with J gene TRBJ1-2, with 8 bases matching TRBD1. J was trimmed by 5 bases and V by 3 bases; bases with no gene match: 8. CDR1 is MNHEY and CDR2 is SMNVEV in the germline V gene (reference sequence). This CDR3 is built from 15 residues. Here the CDR3 reads CASSFRRGRGYGYTF. DNA for the CDR3: TGTGCCAGCAGTTTCCGCAGGGGGCGAGGGTATGGCTACACCTTC.

This clonotype was recorded many times. This chain connects TRBV19 to TRBJ1-2; no reliable D call. CDR3 size: 15 residues. The ends were cut back, 4 bases at V and 5 bases at J, with 17 bases in the middle. Germline CDR1 LNHDA, CDR2 SQIVND (reference sequence). Here the CDR3 reads CASSRNTASGYGYTF. CDR3 sequence (DNA): TGTGCCAGTAGTAGGAACACCGCTTCGGGGTATGGCTACACCTTC.

At least ten counts were recorded for this clonotype. V and J are TRBV6-1 and TRBJ2-7; 7 positions match TRBD1. V lost 4 bases, J lost 2 bases, and 11 bases stayed unmatched. Germline assignment: CDR1 MNHNS and CDR2 SASEGT. The length of the CDR3 is 16 residues. The CDR3: CASSASRRQGPYEQYF. For the CDR3, the DNA is TGTGCCAGCAGTGCGTCTCGGAGACAGGGACCCTACGAGCAGTACTTC.

This clonotype occurred many times. The rearrangement uses TRBV6-1 and TRBJ1-6; D is ambiguous. Deletions cut 7 bases from V and 10 bases from J, with 8 bases between. CDR1 and CDR2 (germline): MNHNS, SASEGT. This CDR3 has 11 residues. The CDR3 here is CASIGGSPLHF. DNA for the CDR3: TGTGCCAGCATTGGAGGGTCACCCCTCCACTTT.

This clonotype was seen a handful of times. The chain couples TRBV19 to TRBJ2-5; maybe TRBD1 (5 bases). The germline V gene encodes CDR1 LNHDA and CDR2 SQIVND (reference sequence). Trimming took off 4 bases at V and 4 bases at J, with 10 bases between the two ends. The CDR3 runs to 13 residues. CDR3 protein: CASSRQPGETQYF. Here the CDR3 DNA reads TGTGCCAGTAGTAGACAGCCTGGAGAGACCCAGTACTTC.